This T cell receptor (beta chain) was sequenced in a study of blood T cell repertoires in COVID-19. V shed 0 bases and J shed 4 bases, with 4 bases lying between them. The CDR3 is 13 residues long. The germline CDR1 and CDR2 sequences are LNHNV and YYDKDF (reference sequence). Sequenced by immunoSEQ multiplex PCR; TCRdb stores in-frame clones only, minus some. This sample yields about 240,000 clones, of which about 91% are seen a single time; 2.5% to 3% belongs to the top ten. This clonotype was obtained from a woman aged 25 to 39 with acute COVID-19. The sequenced sample was PBMCs or T cells enriched from blood (not recorded which). The rearrangement joins TRBV15 to TRBJ1-3; D is uncertain. The CDR3 is CATSRDRGNTIYF. The CDR3 coding sequence is TGTGCCACCAGCAGAGACAGGGGAAACACCATATATTTT.